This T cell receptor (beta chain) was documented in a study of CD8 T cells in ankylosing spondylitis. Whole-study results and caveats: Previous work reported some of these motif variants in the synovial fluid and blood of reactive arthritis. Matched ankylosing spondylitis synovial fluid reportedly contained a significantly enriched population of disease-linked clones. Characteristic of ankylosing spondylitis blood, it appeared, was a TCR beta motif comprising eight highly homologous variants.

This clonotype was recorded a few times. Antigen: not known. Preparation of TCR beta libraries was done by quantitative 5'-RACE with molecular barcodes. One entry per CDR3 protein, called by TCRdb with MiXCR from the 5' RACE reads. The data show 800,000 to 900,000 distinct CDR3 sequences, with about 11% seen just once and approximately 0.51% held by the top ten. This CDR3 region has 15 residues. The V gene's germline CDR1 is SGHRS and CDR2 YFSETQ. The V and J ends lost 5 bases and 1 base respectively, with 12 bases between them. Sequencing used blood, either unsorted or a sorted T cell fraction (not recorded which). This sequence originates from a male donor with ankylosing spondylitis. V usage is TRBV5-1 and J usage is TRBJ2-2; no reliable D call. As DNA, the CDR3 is TGCGCCAGCAGGCCTGTAGGAATGAACACCGGGGAGCTGTTTTTT. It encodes CASRPVGMNTGELFF.